This paragraph covers one TCR beta chain sequence. This sample is part of a study of technical replicates of blood from several donors. Using immunoSEQ multiplex PCR, the repertoire was profiled, and TCRdb retains in-frame clones only, with some absent. The data show roughly 67,000 clones, roughly 98% seen once. The CDR3 totals 16 residues. The sequenced sample consisted of T cells isolated from PBMCs. This chain joins TRBV7-5 and TRBJ1-5; the table's D gene call, TRBD1, was not cross checked with the DNA. TRBV7-5 is a listed pseudogene. The TCR originated in a human donor in good health. The CDR3 nucleotides are TGTGTCAGAAGCCACCGTAGGGGGCCTAGCAATCAGCCCCAGCATTTT. This translates into CVRSHRRGPSNQPQHF.